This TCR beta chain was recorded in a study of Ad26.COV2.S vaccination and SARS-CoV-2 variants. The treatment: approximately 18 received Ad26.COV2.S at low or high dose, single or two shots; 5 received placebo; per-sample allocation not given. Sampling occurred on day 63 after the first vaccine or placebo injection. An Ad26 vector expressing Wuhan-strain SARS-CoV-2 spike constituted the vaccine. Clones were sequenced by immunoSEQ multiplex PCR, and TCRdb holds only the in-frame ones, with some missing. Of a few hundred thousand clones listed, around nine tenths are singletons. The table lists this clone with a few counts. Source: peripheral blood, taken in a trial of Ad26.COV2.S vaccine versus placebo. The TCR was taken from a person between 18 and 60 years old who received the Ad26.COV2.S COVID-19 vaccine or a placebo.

The CDR3 DNA sequence: TGTGCCAGCAGTGAACGACTAGCAGTAACCGGGGAGCTGTTTTTT. Its protein is CASSERLAVTGELFF. The chain couples TRBV6-1 to TRBJ2-2; 7 bases map to TRBD2. The CDR3 runs to 15 residues. V was clipped by 2 bases and J by 5 bases; unmatched bases: 5. Germline loops: CDR1 MNHNS, CDR2 SASEGT.